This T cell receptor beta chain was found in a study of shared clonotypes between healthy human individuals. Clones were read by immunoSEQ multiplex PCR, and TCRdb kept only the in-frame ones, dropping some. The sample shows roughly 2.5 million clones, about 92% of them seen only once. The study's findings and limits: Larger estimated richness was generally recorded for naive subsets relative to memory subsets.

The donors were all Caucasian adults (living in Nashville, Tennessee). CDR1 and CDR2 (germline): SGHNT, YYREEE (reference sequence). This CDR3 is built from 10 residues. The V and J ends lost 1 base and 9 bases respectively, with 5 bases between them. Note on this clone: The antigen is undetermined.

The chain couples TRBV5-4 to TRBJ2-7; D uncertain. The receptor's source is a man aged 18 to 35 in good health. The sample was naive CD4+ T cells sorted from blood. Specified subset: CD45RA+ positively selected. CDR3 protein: CASSLIGQYF. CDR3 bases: TGTGCCAGCAGCTTGATCGGGCAGTACTTC.